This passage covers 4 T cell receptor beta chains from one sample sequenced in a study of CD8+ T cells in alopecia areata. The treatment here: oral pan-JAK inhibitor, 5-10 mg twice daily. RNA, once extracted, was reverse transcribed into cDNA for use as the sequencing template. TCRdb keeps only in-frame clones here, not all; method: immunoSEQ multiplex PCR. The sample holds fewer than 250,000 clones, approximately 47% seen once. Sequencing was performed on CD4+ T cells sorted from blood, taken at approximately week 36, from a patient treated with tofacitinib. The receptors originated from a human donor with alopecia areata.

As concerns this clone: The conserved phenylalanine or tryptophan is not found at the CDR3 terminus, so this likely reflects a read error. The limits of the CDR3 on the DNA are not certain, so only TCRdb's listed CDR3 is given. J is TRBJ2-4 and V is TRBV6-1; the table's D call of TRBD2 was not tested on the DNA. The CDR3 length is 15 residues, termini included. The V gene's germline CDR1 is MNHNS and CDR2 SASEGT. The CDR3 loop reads CASRNRDRGLLAGEY.

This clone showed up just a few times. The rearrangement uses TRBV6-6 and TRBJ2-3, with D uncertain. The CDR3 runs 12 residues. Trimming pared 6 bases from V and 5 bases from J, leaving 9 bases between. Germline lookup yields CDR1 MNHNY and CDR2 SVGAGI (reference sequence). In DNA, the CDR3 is TGTGCCAGCAGGCCCCCCGGAGATACGCAGTATTTT. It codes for CASRPPGDTQYF.

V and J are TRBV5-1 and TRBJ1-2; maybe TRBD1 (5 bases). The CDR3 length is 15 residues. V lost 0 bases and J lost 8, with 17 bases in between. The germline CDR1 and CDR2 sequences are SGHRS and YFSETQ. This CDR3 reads CASSLDQGSAYGYTF. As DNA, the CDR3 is TGCGCCAGCAGCTTGGATCAGGGCTCCGCGTACGGCTACACCTTC. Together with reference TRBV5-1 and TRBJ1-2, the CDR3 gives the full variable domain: KAGVTQTPRYLIKTRGQQVTLSCSPISGHRSVSWYQQTPGQGLQFLFEYFSETQRNKGNFPGRFSGRQFSNSRSEMNVSTLELGDSALYLCASSLDQGSAYGYTFGSGTRLTVV.

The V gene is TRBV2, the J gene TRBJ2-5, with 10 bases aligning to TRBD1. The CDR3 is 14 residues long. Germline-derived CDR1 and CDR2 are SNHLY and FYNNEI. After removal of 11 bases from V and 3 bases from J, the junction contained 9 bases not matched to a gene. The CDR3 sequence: CARSTGTGEETQYF. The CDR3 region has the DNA TGTGCCCGTTCTACCGGGACAGGGGAAGAGACCCAGTACTTC.